This T cell receptor (beta chain) was documented in a study of blood T cell repertoires in COVID-19. Across the study: T cells, B-cell-depleted T cells, or PBMCs supplied cDNA or gDNA.

The CDR3 loop spans 14 amino acids. Losses at the gene ends were 5 bases for V and 2 bases for J; bases not matched to a gene: 4. CDR1 SGDLS and CDR2 YYNGEE come from the germline V gene. Repertoires were generated with immunoSEQ multiplex PCR, while TCRdb's copy carries only in-frame clones and drops some. The repertoire consists of some 200,000 clones, with around 90% occurring once and the leading ten covering more than 2%. This clone was counted once. Allocation to cohorts depended on clinical history reported by the participants. Recovered status in Cohort 3 required two negative PCRs, clearance, or symptom resolution.

The TCR was taken from a woman aged 25 to 39 who had recovered from COVID-19. The V gene is TRBV9, the J gene TRBJ1-5; 7 positions agree with TRBD1. The sequenced material came from PBMCs or T cells enriched from blood (not recorded which). The CDR3 protein is CASSQGGGNQPQHF. The CDR3 nucleotides are TGTGCCAGCAGTCAGGGGGGTGGCAATCAGCCCCAGCATTTT. Variable domain in full (rest from reference TRBV9 and TRBJ1-5): DSGVTQTPKHLITATGQRVTLRCSPRSGDLSVYWYQQSLDQGLQFLIQYYNGEERAKGNILERFSAQQFPDLHSELNLSSLELGDSALYFCASSQGGGNQPQHFGDGTRLSIL.